The present entry profiles one T cell receptor (beta chain) with its context. Antigen: not known. The sample belongs to a study of cytomegalovirus exposure and HLA in healthy donors. It was the approximately 120-subject validation cohort, separate from the approximately 700-subject first cohort, to which the donors belonged. Germline assignment: CDR1 SGHRS and CDR2 YFSETQ. The ends were cut back, 1 base at V and 4 bases at J, with 15 bases in the middle. There are 15 residues in the CDR3. TCRdb keeps only in-frame clones here, not all; method: immunoSEQ multiplex PCR. This table holds about 130,000 clones, around 90% found once. Study conclusions and caveats: According to a subsequent analysis, TCR clusters from the first cohort were inclined to appear together in the roughly 120 validation repertoires. The classifier, whose performance was assessed in both the original and validation cohorts, reportedly diagnosed cytomegalovirus status with high specificity and sensitivity. While the bulk of TCR sequences proved rare, some public TCRs turned up in many donors.

The rearrangement links TRBV5-1 to TRBJ2-7; perhaps TRBD1 as D (6 bases). The sequence came from a woman aged 18-35 years in good health and CMV-seronegative. The specimen was PBMCs. The CDR3, as DNA: TGCGCCAGCAGCTTGAGGGGGTCATCGACGTACGAGCAGTACTTC. Encoded protein: CASSLRGSSTYEQYF.